Given below is one TCR beta chain in context. Its antigen is unidentified. This specimen belongs to a study of cytomegalovirus exposure and HLA in healthy donors. Study findings and constraints: Rarity characterized most TCR sequences, yet some public TCRs appeared in many donors. Later analysis placed DRB1 highest and HLA-C lowest in TCR association rates, which differed by HLA locus. Because they were indistinguishable, some V segments, including TRBV6-2 and TRBV6-3, were excluded. Altogether, 150 to 200 TCR beta chains were recorded as cytomegalovirus-associated.

After removal of 1 base from V and 1 base from J, the junction contained 6 bases not matched to a gene. The V gene's germline CDR1 is SGHRS and CDR2 YFSETQ. This CDR3 has 17 residues. Primers included in the PCR were 60 Vbeta and 13 Jbeta primers. Method: immunoSEQ multiplex PCR; TCRdb's copy keeps in-frame clones and lacks some. The table shows roughly 130,000 clones, with roughly 80% occurring only once. The rearrangement joins TRBV5-1 to TRBJ1-1; 11 bases fit TRBD1. The material sequenced was PBMCs. The receptor was derived from a male donor in good health and CMV-seronegative. CDR3 in DNA: TGCGCCAGCAGCTTGATGGGACAGGGGGTAGAGAACACTGAAGCTTTCTTT. Encoded protein: CASSLMGQGVENTEAFF.